The TCR beta chain under discussion was sequenced for a study of control samples from healthy donors and cancer patients. Repertoires were generated with immunoSEQ multiplex PCR, while TCRdb's copy carries only in-frame clones and drops some. The sample carries some 120,000 clones, around nine tenths recorded once. Germline V CDR1 and CDR2: LGHNA, YSLEER. V lost 0 bases, J lost 11 bases, and 8 bases stayed unmatched. The CDR3 consists of 16 residues. The TCR originated in a man aged 18 to 30 in good health. The rearrangement links TRBV4-3 to TRBJ2-3, with TRBD2 identical over 13 bases. The sample comprised blood. CDR3 coding DNA: TGCGCCAGCAGCCAAGATCCCGGACTAGCGGGAGACGGGCAGTATTTT. It specifies CASSQDPGLAGDGQYF.